This T cell receptor (beta chain) was sequenced in a study of control samples from healthy donors and cancer patients (TCRdb year 2020). CDR1 is given as SGHTA and CDR2 as FQGNSA, both from the germline V gene. The CDR3 holds 14 amino acids from the cysteine to the phenylalanine. CDR3 DNA only is kept here, 42 bases in frame from base 1. V is cut back by 5 bases and J by 4 bases, with 7 bases in the junction unmatched. Library creation used the immunoSEQ multiplex PCR assay. Here the immuneACCESS table is served through TCRdb, limited to in-frame sequences with V and J called. Missing clones are a known gap in these copies; in checked studies unresolved V genes cover under half, and the rest lacks a known reason. Recorded for this sample are 170,000 or so clones; more than 85% of them occurred a single time. The ten biggest clones cover roughly 2% of the sample. On this clone itself: What antigen it recognizes has not been identified. One base away there is no much larger clone; base qualities are not given.

The V gene is TRBV7-2 and the J gene is TRBJ2-7, with 8 bases aligning to TRBD1. The sequenced material came from blood. The receptor comes from a woman between 35 and 50 years old in good health. The CDR3 region has the sequence CASSLGTGHYEQYF. The nucleotide sequence is given as TGTGCCAGCAGCCTCGGGACAGGACATTACGAGCAGTACTTC.